The TCR beta chain under discussion was sequenced for a study of T cell repertoires in cytomegalovirus infection. MiXCR, applied by TCRdb to the reads, yields one record per CDR3 protein. The sample has roughly 800,000 distinct CDR3 sequences, approximately 32% seen once. V gave up 9 bases and J gave up 8 bases, with 23 bases separating them. The CDR3 spans 16 residues. Germline CDR1 MDHEN, CDR2 SYDVKM. Worth noting for this clonotype: What it binds is not known.

This receptor was taken from a human donor in good health (CMV status not recorded). Some clones in this sample may be carry-over from other donors' samples. The chain links TRBV28 to TRBJ1-6; TRBD1 is a possible D gene (5 bases). The input for sequencing was cultured CD8+ T cells from PBMCs, taken from culture after CMV antigen stimulation. The CDR3 protein is CASTGTDQTRDSPLHF. The CDR3 bases are TGTGCCAGTACCGGGACTGATCAAACTAGGGATTCACCCCTCCACTTT.